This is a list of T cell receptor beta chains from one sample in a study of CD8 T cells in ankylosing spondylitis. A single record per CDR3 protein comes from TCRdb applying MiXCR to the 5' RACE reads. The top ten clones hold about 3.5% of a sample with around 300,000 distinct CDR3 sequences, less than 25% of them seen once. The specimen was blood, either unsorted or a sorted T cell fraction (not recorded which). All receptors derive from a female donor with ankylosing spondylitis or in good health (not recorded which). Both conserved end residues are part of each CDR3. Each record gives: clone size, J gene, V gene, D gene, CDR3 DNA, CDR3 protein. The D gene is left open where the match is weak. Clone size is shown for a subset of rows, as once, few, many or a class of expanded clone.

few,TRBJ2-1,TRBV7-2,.,TGTGCCAGCAACCTAGGGGCAGGGGCTATTTACAATGAGCAGTTCTTC,CASNLGAGAIYNEQFF
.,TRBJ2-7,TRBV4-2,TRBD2,TGTGCCAGCAGCCAAGCTTTGAGGGCCCTTAGCGGGAGAACGTCCTACGAGCAGTACTTC,CASSQALRALSGRTSYEQYF
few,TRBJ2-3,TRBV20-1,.,TGCAGTGCTAGAGACCCGGGTGTAAATACGCAGTATTTT,CSARDPGVNTQYF
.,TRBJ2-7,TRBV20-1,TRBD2,TGCAGTGCTAGAGGGGGGGGAAATTACGAGCAGTACTTC,CSARGGGNYEQYF
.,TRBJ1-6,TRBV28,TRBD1,TGTGCCAGCAGTTCAGGGGGCATTAATTCACCCCTCCACTTT,CASSSGGINSPLHF
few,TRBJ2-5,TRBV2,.,TGTGCCAGCAAAAGACCCGGACAAGAGACCCAGTACTTC,CASKRPGQETQYF
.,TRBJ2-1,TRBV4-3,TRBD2,TGCGCCAGCAGCCAGAACTTAGCGGGAGGGCCAAAGCAGTTCTTC,CASSQNLAGGPKQFF
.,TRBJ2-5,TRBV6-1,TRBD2,TGTGCCAGCAGGCGACTAGCGGTCGGGGAGACCCAGTACTTC,CASRRLAVGETQYF
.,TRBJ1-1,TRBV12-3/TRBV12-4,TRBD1,TGTGCCAGCAGTTTAATGGACAGGGTGAAGAGGACTGAAGCTTTCTTT,CASSLMDRVKRTEAFF
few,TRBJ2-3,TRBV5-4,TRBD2,TGTGCCAGCAGCTTAGACGGGAGGGTCACAGATACGCAGTATTTT,CASSLDGRVTDTQYF
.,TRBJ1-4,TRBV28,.,TGTGCCAGCAGTTTATCGGGGATTTCGAAACTGTTTTTT,CASSLSGISKLFF
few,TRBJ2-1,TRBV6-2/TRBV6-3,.,TGTGCCAGCAAGGCCCTACGTGGTGTCGATGAGCAGTTCTTC,CASKALRGVDEQFF
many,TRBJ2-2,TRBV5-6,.,TGTGCCAGCAGCTTCATTGGTAACACCGGGGAGCTGTTTTTT,CASSFIGNTGELFF
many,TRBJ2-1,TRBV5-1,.,TGCGCCAGCAGCCGTGAGGGGACCGCTCGGAGTGGTAATGAGCAGTTCTTC,CASSREGTARSGNEQFF
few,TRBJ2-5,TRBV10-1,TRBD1,TGCGCCAGCAGTAGTAGGACAGGATCCCAAGAGACCCAGTACTTC,CASSSRTGSQETQYF